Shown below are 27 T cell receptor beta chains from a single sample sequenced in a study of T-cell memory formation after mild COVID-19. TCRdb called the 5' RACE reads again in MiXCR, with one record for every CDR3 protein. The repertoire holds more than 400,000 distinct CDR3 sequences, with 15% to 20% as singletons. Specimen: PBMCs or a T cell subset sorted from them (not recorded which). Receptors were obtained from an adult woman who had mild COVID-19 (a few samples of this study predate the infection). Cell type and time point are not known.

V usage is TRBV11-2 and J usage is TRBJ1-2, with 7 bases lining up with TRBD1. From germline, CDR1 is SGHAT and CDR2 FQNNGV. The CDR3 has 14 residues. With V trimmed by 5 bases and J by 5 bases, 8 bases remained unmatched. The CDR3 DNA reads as TGTGCCAGCAGCCTTTGGGACAGTCCGTATGGCTACACCTTC. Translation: CASSLWDSPYGYTF. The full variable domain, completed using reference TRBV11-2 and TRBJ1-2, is EAGVAQSPRYKIIEKRQSVAFWCNPISGHATLYWYQQILGQGPKLLIQFQNNGVVDDSQLPKDRFSAERLKGVDSTLKIQPAKLEDSAVYLCASSLWDSPYGYTFGSGTRLTVV.

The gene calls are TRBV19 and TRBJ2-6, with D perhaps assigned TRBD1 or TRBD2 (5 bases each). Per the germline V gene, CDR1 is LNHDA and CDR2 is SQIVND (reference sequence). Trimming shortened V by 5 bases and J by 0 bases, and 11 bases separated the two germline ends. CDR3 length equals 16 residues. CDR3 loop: CASSPRGGSGANVLTF. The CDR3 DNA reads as TGTGCCAGTAGTCCCCGGGGCGGCTCTGGGGCCAACGTCCTGACTTTC.

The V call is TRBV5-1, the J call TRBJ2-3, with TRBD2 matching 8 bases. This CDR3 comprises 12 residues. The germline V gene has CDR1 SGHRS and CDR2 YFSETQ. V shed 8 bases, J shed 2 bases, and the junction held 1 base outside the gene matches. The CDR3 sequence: CASSGNTDTQYF. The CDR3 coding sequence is TGCGCCAGTAGCGGGAACACAGATACGCAGTATTTT. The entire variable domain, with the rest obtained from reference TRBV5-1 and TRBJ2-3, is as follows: KAGVTQTPRYLIKTRGQQVTLSCSPISGHRSVSWYQQTPGQGLQFLFEYFSETQRNKGNFPGRFSGRQFSNSRSEMNVSTLELGDSALYLCASSGNTDTQYFGPGTRLTVL.

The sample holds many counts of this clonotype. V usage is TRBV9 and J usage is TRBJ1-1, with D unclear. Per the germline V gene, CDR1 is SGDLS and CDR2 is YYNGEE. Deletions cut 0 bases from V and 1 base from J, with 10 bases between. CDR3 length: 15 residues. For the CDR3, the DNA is TGTGCCAGCAGCGTAGAACCTCATCGGAACACTGAAGCTTTCTTT. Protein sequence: CASSVEPHRNTEAFF.

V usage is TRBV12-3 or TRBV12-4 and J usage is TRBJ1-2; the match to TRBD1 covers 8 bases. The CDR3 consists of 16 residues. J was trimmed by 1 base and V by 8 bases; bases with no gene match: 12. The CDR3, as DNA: TGTGCCAGCGGAAACCTGGACAGGGACGGTAACTATGGCTACACCTTC. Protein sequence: CASGNLDRDGNYGYTF.

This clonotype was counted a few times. The CDR3 loop reads CSVGETTNSYEQYF. CDR3 bases: TGCAGCGTTGGGGAGACAACGAACTCCTACGAGCAGTACTTC. This chain connects TRBV29-1 to TRBJ2-7; D may be TRBD2 (5 bases). The germline gives CDR1 SQVTM, CDR2 ANQGSEA. V lost 4 bases and J lost 0, with 13 bases in between. The CDR3 is 14 amino acids.

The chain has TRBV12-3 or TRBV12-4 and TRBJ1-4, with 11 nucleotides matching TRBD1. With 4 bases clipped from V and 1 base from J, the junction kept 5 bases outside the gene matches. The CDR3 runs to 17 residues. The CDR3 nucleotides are TGTGCCAGCAGTTCTGGACAGGGGGCCGGAACTAATGAAAAACTGTTTTTT. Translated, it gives CASSSGQGAGTNEKLFF.

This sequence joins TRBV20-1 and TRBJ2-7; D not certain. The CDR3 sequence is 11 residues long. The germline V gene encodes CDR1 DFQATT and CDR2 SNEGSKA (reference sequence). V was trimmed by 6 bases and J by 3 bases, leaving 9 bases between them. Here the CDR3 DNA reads TGCAGTGCAGACGGGCTCTACGAGCAGTACTTC. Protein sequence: CSADGLYEQYF.

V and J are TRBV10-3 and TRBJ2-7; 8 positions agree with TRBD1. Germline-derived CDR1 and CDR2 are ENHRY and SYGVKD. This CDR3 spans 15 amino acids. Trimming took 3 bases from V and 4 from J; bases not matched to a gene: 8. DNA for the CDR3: TGTGCCATCAGTGATCCGGGACAGGTTTTTTACGAGCAGTACTTC. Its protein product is CAISDPGQVFYEQYF.

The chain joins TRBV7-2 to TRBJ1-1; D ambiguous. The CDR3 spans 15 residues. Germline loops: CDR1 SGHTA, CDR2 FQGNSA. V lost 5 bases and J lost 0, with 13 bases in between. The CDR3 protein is CASSPGLGMNTEAFF. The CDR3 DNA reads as TGTGCCAGCAGCCCGGGCCTGGGGATGAACACTGAAGCTTTCTTT.

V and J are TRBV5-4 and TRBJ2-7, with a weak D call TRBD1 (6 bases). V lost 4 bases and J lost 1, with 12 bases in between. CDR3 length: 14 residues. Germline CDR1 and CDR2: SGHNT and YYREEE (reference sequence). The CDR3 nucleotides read TGTGCCAGCAGCCTGACCGGACAGTCCTACGAGCAGTACTTC. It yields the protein CASSLTGQSYEQYF.

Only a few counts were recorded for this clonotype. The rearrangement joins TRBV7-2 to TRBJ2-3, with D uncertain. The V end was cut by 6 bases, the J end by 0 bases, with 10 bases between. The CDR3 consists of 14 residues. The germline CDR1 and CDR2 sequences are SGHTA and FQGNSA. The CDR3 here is CASSFGISTDTQYF. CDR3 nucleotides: TGTGCCAGCAGTTTCGGAATTAGCACAGATACGCAGTATTTT.

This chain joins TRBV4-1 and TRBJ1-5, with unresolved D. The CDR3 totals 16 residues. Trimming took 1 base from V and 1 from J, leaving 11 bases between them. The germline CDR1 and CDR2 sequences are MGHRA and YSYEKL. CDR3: CASSQGPAESNQPQHF. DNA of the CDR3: TGCGCCAGCAGCCAAGGTCCTGCGGAGAGCAATCAGCCCCAGCATTTT.

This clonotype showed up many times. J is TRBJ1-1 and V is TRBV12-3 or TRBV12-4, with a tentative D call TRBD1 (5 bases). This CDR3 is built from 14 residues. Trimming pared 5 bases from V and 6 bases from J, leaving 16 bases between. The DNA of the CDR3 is TGTGCCAGCAGTCCGACAGTGCCCAAGTCTGAAGCTTTCTTT. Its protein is CASSPTVPKSEAFF.

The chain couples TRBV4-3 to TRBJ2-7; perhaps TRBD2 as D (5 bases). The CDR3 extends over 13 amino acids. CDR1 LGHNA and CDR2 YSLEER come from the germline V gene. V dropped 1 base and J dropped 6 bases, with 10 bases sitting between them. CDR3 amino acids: CASSQGAGGEQYF. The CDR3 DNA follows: TGCGCCAGCAGCCAAGGGGCTGGAGGCGAGCAGTACTTC.

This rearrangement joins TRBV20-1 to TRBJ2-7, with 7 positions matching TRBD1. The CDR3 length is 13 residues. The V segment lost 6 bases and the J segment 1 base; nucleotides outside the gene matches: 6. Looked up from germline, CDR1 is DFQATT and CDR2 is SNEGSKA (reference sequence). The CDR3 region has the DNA TGCAGTGCCGCACAGGGGTCATCCTACGAGCAGTACTTC. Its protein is CSAAQGSSYEQYF.

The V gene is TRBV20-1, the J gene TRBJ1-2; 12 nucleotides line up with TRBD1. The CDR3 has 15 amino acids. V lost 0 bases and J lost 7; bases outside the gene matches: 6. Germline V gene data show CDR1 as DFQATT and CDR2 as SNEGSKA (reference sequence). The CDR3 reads CSARDRDRGRSGYTF. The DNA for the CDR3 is TGCAGTGCTAGAGATCGGGACAGGGGGCGTAGTGGCTACACCTTC.

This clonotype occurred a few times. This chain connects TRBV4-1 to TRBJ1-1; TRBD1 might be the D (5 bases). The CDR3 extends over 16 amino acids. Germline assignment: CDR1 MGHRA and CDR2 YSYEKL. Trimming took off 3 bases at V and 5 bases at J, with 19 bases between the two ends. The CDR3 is CASSQMMRGEKTEAFF. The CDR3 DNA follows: TGCGCCAGCAGCCAGATGATGCGGGGCGAGAAAACTGAAGCTTTCTTT.

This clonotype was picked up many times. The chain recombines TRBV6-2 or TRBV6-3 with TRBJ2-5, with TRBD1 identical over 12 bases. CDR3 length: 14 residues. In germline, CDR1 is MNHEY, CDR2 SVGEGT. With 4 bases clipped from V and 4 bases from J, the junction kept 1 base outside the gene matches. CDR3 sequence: CASSWDRGRETQYF. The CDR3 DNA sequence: TGTGCCAGCAGTTGGGACAGGGGGCGAGAGACCCAGTACTTC.

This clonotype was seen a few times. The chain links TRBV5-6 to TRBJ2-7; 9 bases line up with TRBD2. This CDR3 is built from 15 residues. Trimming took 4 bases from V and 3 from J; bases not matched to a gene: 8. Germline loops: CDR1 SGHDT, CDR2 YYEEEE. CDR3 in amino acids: CASSLGGGAYYEQYF. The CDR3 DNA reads TGTGCCAGCAGCCTGGGCGGGGGGGCCTACTACGAGCAGTACTTC.

DNA for the CDR3: TGTGCCATCAGTGAACAGGGGAGCACCTATAATTCACCCCTCCACTTT. Amino acids: CAISEQGSTYNSPLHF. The chain employs TRBV10-3 and TRBJ1-6; 7 positions match TRBD1. The junction had 4 bases not matched to a gene; V was cut back by 3 bases and J by 2 bases. CDR1 and CDR2 (germline): ENHRY, SYGVKD. The CDR3 has 16 residues.

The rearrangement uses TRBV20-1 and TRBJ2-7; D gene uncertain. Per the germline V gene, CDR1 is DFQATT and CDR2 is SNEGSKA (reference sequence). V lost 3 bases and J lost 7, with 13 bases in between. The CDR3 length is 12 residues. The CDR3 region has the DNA TGCAGTGCTAGTAGGACCCCCGAGGAGCAGTACTTC. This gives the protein CSASRTPEEQYF.

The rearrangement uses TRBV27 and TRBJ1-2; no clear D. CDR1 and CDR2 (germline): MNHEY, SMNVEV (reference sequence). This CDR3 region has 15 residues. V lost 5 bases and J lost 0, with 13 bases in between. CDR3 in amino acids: CASSDLLGTNYGYTF. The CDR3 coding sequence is TGTGCCAGCAGTGATCTCTTGGGGACTAACTATGGCTACACCTTC.

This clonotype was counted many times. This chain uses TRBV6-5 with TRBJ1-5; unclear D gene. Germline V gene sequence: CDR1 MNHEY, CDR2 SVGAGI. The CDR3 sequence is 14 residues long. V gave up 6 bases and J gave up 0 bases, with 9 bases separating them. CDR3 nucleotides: TGTGCCAGCAGGAGCCCTCATAGCAATCAGCCCCAGCATTTT. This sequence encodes CASRSPHSNQPQHF.

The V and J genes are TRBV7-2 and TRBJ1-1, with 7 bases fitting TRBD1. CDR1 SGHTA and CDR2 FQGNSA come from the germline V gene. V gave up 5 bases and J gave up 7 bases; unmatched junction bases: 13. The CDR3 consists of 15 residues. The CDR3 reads CASSPGTAGANEAFF. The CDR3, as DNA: TGTGCCAGCAGCCCCGGGACAGCCGGGGCGAATGAAGCTTTCTTT.

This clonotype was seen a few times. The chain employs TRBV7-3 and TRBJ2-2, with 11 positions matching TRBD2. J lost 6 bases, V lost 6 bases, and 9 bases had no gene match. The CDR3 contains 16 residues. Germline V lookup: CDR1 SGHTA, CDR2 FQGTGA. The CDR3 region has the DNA TGTGCCAGCAGTCGCCAGGGGACTAGCGGTCCCGGGGAGCTGTTTTTT. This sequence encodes CASSRQGTSGPGELFF.

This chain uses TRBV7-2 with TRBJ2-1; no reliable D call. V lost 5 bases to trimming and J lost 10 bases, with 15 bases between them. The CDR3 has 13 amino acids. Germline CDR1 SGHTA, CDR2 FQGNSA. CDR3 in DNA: TGTGCCAGCAGCCTACCCTATTTAAGAGAGCAGTTCTTC. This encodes CASSLPYLREQFF.